Presented here are 31 T cell receptor beta chains from one specimen sequenced in a study of STAT5B mutations in CD4+ large granular lymphocyte leukemia. Profiled with immunoSEQ multiplex PCR; TCRdb holds only in-frame clones, not every one. The table has fewer than 40,000 clones, around 70% seen once. The sample comprised CD4+ T cells from blood buffy coats. The source of these receptors is a human donor in good health.

CDR3 in DNA: TGTGCCAGCAGCTTGCTGGGAAGGTCCACAGATACGCAGTATTTT. Its translation is CASSLLGRSTDTQYF. J is TRBJ2-3 and V is TRBV7-2, with D unclear. CDR3 length equals 15 residues. V lost 3 bases to trimming and J lost 2 bases, with 12 bases between them. Germline CDR1 SGHTA, CDR2 FQGNSA.

With regard to this clone: At one end, the junction sequence differs from germline, possibly due to a read error. The chain couples TRBV20-1 to TRBJ1-1, with D perhaps matching TRBD1 (6 bases). This CDR3 has 11 amino acids. Germline assignment: CDR1 DFQATT and CDR2 SNEGSKA (reference sequence). DNA of the CDR3: TGTACCGGGACACGGAACACTGAAGCTTTCTTT. Its protein is CTGTRNTEAFF.

As concerns this clone: The junction and the germline gene differ at one end; a read error may be behind it. V usage is TRBV7-7 and J usage is TRBJ1-6; TRBD1 aligns across 10 bases. Germline V gives CDR1 SSHAT, CDR2 FNYEAQ (reference sequence). The CDR3 extends over 14 amino acids. CDR3 residues: CASSLGQGGSPLHF. As DNA, the CDR3 is TGTGCTAGCAGCTTAGGACAGGGGGGTTCACCCCTCCACTTT.

The chain links TRBV7-8 to TRBJ2-2; 7 bases align to TRBD1. In germline, CDR1 is SGHVS, CDR2 FQNEAQ. This CDR3 is 14 amino acids long. The V gene end was trimmed by 5 bases and the J gene end by 1 base; junction bases not matched to a gene: 1. This CDR3 reads CASSRQGNTGELFF. Here the CDR3 DNA reads TGTGCCAGCAGCCGACAGGGGAACACCGGGGAGCTGTTTTTT.

V is TRBV7-8 and J is TRBJ1-6; D remains ambiguous. Germline CDR1 SGHVS, CDR2 FQNEAQ. The CDR3 totals 18 residues. V gave up 0 bases and J gave up 0 bases, with 12 bases separating them. The CDR3 protein is CASSLASTPSSYNSPLHF. CDR3 sequence (DNA): TGTGCCAGCAGCTTAGCCTCGACACCGAGCTCCTATAATTCACCCCTCCACTTT.

This clone was observed a few times. J is TRBJ1-5 and V is TRBV6-4; D gene ambiguous. With 4 bases removed from V and 0 bases from J, the gap between germline ends came to 10 bases. There are 15 residues in the CDR3. Germline CDR1 is MRHNA and CDR2 is SNTAGT. CDR3 sequence reads: CASSADINSNQPQHF. The CDR3 nucleotides are TGTGCCAGCAGTGCAGACATAAATAGCAATCAGCCCCAGCATTTT.

The genes are TRBV30 and TRBJ1-1; D ambiguous. The CDR3 totals 14 residues. Germline CDR1 and CDR2: GTSNPN and SVGIG (reference sequence). Between the trimmed V and J ends, which lost 3 bases and 0 bases, there was a span of 11 bases. The CDR3 DNA reads as TGTGCCTGGAGGCAAATAGCTATGAACACTGAAGCTTTCTTT. The encoded protein is CAWRQIAMNTEAFF.

The rearrangement uses TRBV9 and TRBJ2-4; no clear D gene. The CDR3 is made up of 16 amino acids. V was trimmed by 3 bases and J by 4 bases, leaving 17 bases between them. Germline V gene data show CDR1 as SGDLS and CDR2 as YYNGEE. CDR3 sequence (DNA): TGTGCCAGCAGCGCTGGTTCTGAGAAATTGAAAAACATTCAGTACTTC. Translating it yields CASSAGSEKLKNIQYF.

The chain employs TRBV19 and TRBJ2-7; 8 bases fit TRBD1. The length of the CDR3 is 15 residues. J was trimmed by 3 bases and V by 10 bases; bases with no gene match: 14. Germline CDR1 reads LNHDA; CDR2 reads SQIVND (reference sequence). This CDR3 is CATSTGARSFYEQYF. CDR3 nucleotides: TGTGCCACCTCGACAGGGGCTCGTTCCTTCTACGAGCAGTACTTC.

V usage is TRBV4-1 and J usage is TRBJ1-1, with a possible D match to TRBD1 (5 bases). V lost 1 base, J lost 2 bases, and 17 bases lay in between. The CDR3 covers 17 residues. From germline, CDR1 is MGHRA and CDR2 YSYEKL. The CDR3 here is CASSQVFQTALNTEAFF. In DNA, the CDR3 is TGCGCCAGCAGCCAAGTCTTCCAGACAGCCCTTAACACTGAAGCTTTCTTT.

This chain connects TRBV7-8 to TRBJ2-1; D not certain. CDR1 is SGHVS and CDR2 is FQNEAQ in the germline V gene. The V and J ends lost 3 bases and 0 bases respectively, with 9 bases between them. CDR3 length equals 15 residues. This CDR3 reads CASSFGIVSYNEQFF. In nucleotides, the CDR3 is TGTGCCAGCAGCTTTGGGATTGTCTCCTACAATGAGCAGTTCTTC.

This rearrangement joins TRBV7-8 to TRBJ2-1; the D gene could be TRBD1 or TRBD2 (7 bases each). V was trimmed by 6 bases and J by 10 bases, leaving 13 bases between them. The germline V gene encodes CDR1 SGHVS and CDR2 FQNEAQ. The CDR3 spans 12 residues. CDR3 nucleotides: TGTGCCAGCAGGGGGAGGGGGCGAGAGCAGTTCTTC. Amino acids: CASRGRGREQFF. The whole variable domain, remainder taken from reference TRBV7-8 and TRBJ2-1, is GAGVSQSPRYKVAKRGQDVALRCDPISGHVSLFWYQQALGQGPEFLTYFQNEAQLDKSGLPSDRFFAERPEGSVSTLKIQRTQQEDSAVYLCASRGRGREQFFGPGTRLTVL.

The chain joins TRBV7-8 to TRBJ1-3; weak D call: TRBD1 (6 bases). Trimming removed 5 bases from V and 0 bases from J, with 17 bases in between. Germline V lookup: CDR1 SGHVS, CDR2 FQNEAQ. The CDR3 extends over 17 amino acids. The CDR3 sequence is CASSGGTLRTSGNTIYF. The CDR3 bases are TGTGCCAGCAGCGGCGGGACACTCAGAACCTCTGGAAACACCATATATTTT.

This sequence joins TRBV29-1 and TRBJ2-5, with D possibly TRBD2 on 5 matching bases. The CDR3 runs 11 residues. V lost 4 bases to trimming and J lost 2 bases, with 5 bases between them. Germline lookup yields CDR1 SQVTM and CDR2 ANQGSEA. The CDR3 coding sequence is TGCAGCGTTGCGGGGCAAGAGACCCAGTACTTC. Translated, it gives CSVAGQETQYF.

The CDR3: CASSGRDSHTEAFF. The CDR3, as DNA: TGTGCCAGCAGCGGCCGGGACAGCCACACTGAAGCTTTCTTT. This chain joins TRBV7-9 and TRBJ1-1, with TRBD1 matching over 7 bases. This CDR3 region has 14 residues. The V segment lost 5 bases and the J segment 3 bases; nucleotides outside the gene matches: 6. Germline V gene data show CDR1 as SEHNR and CDR2 as FQNEAQ (reference sequence).

CDR3 amino acids: CASSEQHYGYTF. The CDR3 region has the DNA TGTGCCAGCAGTGAACAGCACTATGGCTACACCTTC. This sequence joins TRBV2 and TRBJ1-2; D ambiguous. Germline loops: CDR1 SNHLY, CDR2 FYNNEI. V was shortened by 2 bases and J by 3 bases, with 4 bases between the two germline ends. The CDR3 spans 12 residues.

The chain joins TRBV7-8 to TRBJ2-2; a possible D gene is TRBD2 (7 bases). The CDR3 runs to 17 residues. Between the trimmed V and J ends, which lost 2 bases and 3 bases, there was a span of 16 bases. CDR1 and CDR2 (germline): SGHVS, FQNEAQ. Here the CDR3 reads CASSLFGRGPYTGELFF. CDR3 coding DNA: TGTGCCAGCAGCTTATTCGGGCGGGGGCCTTACACCGGGGAGCTGTTTTTT.

The chain recombines TRBV9 with TRBJ2-7, with 8 bases lining up with TRBD1. The trim removed 4 bases at V and 6 bases at J, leaving 6 bases unmatched. The CDR3 spans 13 residues. CDR1 is SGDLS, CDR2 YYNGEE, per germline. The CDR3 sequence: CASSPDRVGEQYF. The CDR3 nucleotides are TGTGCCAGCAGCCCGGACAGGGTGGGCGAGCAGTACTTC.

The sample holds a few counts of this clone. This chain connects TRBV2 to TRBJ1-1; D may be TRBD1 (6 bases). The germline V gene has CDR1 SNHLY and CDR2 FYNNEI. V was cut by 6 bases and J by 4 bases, with 12 bases left in between. This CDR3 is 13 amino acids long. CDR3 sequence reads: CASRRGVGTEAFF. Written as DNA, the CDR3 is TGTGCCAGCAGGAGGGGGGTAGGCACTGAAGCTTTCTTT. Complete variable domain (other parts from reference TRBV2 and TRBJ1-1): EPEVTQTPSHQVTQMGQEVILRCVPISNHLYFYWYRQILGQKVEFLVSFYNNEISEKSEIFDDQFSVERPDGSNFTLKIRSTKLEDSAMYFCASRRGVGTEAFFGQGTRLTVV.

The rearrangement joins TRBV28 to TRBJ1-4; D might be TRBD1 (5 bases). Deletions cut 3 bases from V and 6 bases from J, with 20 bases between. Per the germline V gene, CDR1 is MDHEN and CDR2 is SYDVKM. The CDR3 runs to 17 residues. The CDR3 nucleotides are TGTGCCAGCAGTTTCAGCGGGCTCTCCGGGGGGGATGAAAAACTGTTTTTT. This sequence encodes CASSFSGLSGGDEKLFF.

The chain combines TRBV7-2 with TRBJ2-3; TRBD2 agrees at 13 bases. Germline CDR1 and CDR2: SGHTA and FQGNSA. The CDR3 runs 15 residues. With 6 bases clipped from V and 5 bases from J, the junction kept 5 bases outside the gene matches. CDR3 residues: CASRGTSGVGDTQYF. The CDR3 bases are TGTGCCAGCAGGGGGACTAGCGGGGTCGGAGATACGCAGTATTTT.

The chain employs TRBV15 and TRBJ2-3; D tentatively fits TRBD1 or TRBD2 (5 bases each). The CDR3 totals 15 residues. Between the trimmed V and J ends, which lost 0 bases and 1 base, there was a span of 8 bases. Germline V gene data show CDR1 as LNHNV and CDR2 as YYDKDF (reference sequence). This chain's CDR3 is CATSRDGGRTDTQYF. The CDR3 DNA sequence: TGTGCCACCAGCAGAGATGGGGGACGCACAGATACGCAGTATTTT. The whole variable domain, remainder taken from reference TRBV15 and TRBJ2-3, is DAMVIQNPRYQVTQFGKPVTLSCSQTLNHNVMYWYQQKSSQAPKLLFHYYDKDFNNEADTPDNFQSRRPNTSFCFLDIRSPGLGDTAMYLCATSRDGGRTDTQYFGPGTRLTVL.

This sequence joins TRBV10-3 and TRBJ1-2, with 12 bases identical to TRBD1. The CDR3 contains 18 residues. Trimming cost V 10 bases and J 2 bases; bases outside gene matches: 17. CDR1 is ENHRY and CDR2 is SYGVKD in the germline V gene. This CDR3 is CATADQTGTGGGNYGYTF. CDR3 bases: TGTGCCACCGCGGACCAAACCGGGACAGGGGGCGGAAACTATGGCTACACCTTC.

The chain carries TRBV5-4 and TRBJ2-1; TRBD2 aligns across 8 bases. Germline V gene data show CDR1 as SGHNT and CDR2 as YYREEE (reference sequence). J lost 6 bases, V lost 4 bases, and 9 bases had no gene match. The CDR3 has 15 residues. The CDR3 coding sequence is TGTGCCAGCAGCCCGGGAGGGGCGCGGGGCAATGAGCAGTTCTTC. Translated, it gives CASSPGGARGNEQFF.

The chain joins TRBV30 to TRBJ2-5, with TRBD2 matching over 8 bases. Looked up from germline, CDR1 is GTSNPN and CDR2 is SVGIG (reference sequence). The ends lost 0 bases at V and 6 bases at J; junction bases unmatched: 6. This CDR3 is 14 amino acids long. Here the CDR3 DNA reads TGTGCCTGGAGTGTACTGGCGGGGGGTAAGACCCAGTACTTC. It translates to CAWSVLAGGKTQYF.

In this sample, this clone turned up a few times. The CDR3 coding sequence is TGTGCCAGTAGCGGTCTCAGCTACACCTTC. Translating it yields CASSGLSYTF. This sequence joins TRBV19 and TRBJ1-2; the D is unclear. Trimming removed 6 bases at V and 9 bases at J, with 8 bases between. The CDR3 extends over 10 amino acids. CDR1 LNHDA and CDR2 SQIVND come from the germline V gene (reference sequence).

The chain couples TRBV2 to TRBJ2-4, with TRBD2 as a possible D gene (7 bases). Per germline, CDR1 SNHLY and CDR2 FYNNEI. The CDR3 contains 14 residues. Trimming removed 1 base at V and 9 bases at J, with 13 bases between. The chain's CDR3 is CASSEGGGRVIQYF. As DNA, the CDR3 is TGTGCCAGCAGTGAAGGGGGGGGCAGGGTCATTCAGTACTTC.

The genes are TRBV5-5 and TRBJ2-7, with a possible D match to TRBD2 (6 bases). CDR3 length equals 12 residues. V dropped 4 bases and J dropped 2 bases, with 7 bases sitting between them. Germline values: CDR1 SGHKS, CDR2 YYEKEE (reference sequence). CDR3 residues: CASSPGAYEQYF. The CDR3 DNA reads as TGTGCCAGCAGCCCGGGGGCCTACGAGCAGTACTTC.

The gene calls are TRBV6-1 and TRBJ2-7; 9 bases fit TRBD1. V shed 5 bases and J 4 bases; nucleotides not matched to a gene: 3. The germline V gene has CDR1 MNHNS and CDR2 SASEGT. CDR3 size: 13 residues. The CDR3 spells CASSLGQGYEQYF. The CDR3 bases are TGTGCCAGCAGTCTGGGACAGGGTTACGAGCAGTACTTC.

This chain links TRBV19 with TRBJ2-5; 11 bases match TRBD2. CDR1 and CDR2 from the germline V gene are LNHDA and SQIVND (reference sequence). The length of the CDR3 is 15 residues. The ends lost 6 bases at V and 5 bases at J; junction bases unmatched: 8. The CDR3 bases are TGTGCCAGTAGCCCCCTAGCGGGGGGATTTGAGACCCAGTACTTC. Translation gives CASSPLAGGFETQYF.

This rearrangement joins TRBV19 to TRBJ2-2; D ambiguous. Trimming took off 4 bases at V and 7 bases at J, with 10 bases between the two ends. Per the germline V gene, CDR1 is LNHDA and CDR2 is SQIVND (reference sequence). CDR3 size: 13 residues. DNA of the CDR3: TGTGCCAGTAGTAGTGGAATCGACGGGGAGCTGTTTTTT. Translation: CASSSGIDGELFF.